The 14 T cell receptor beta chains reported below all come from one sample, sequenced in a study of beta chain features in type 1 diabetes. Reverse transcription of all isolated RNA meant that expressed TCRB transcripts were sequenced. The data were produced by immunoSEQ multiplex PCR, yet TCRdb's version contains in-frame clones alone and is incomplete. Of some 240,000 clones listed, about a tenth are singletons. Sequencing was done on a sample of central memory CD4+ T cells from blood. The receptor source for this set is a man aged 18 to 29 in good health.

This clone was recorded many times. The chain carries TRBV7-9 and TRBJ2-4, with 9 bases identical to TRBD2. The CDR3 has 14 amino acids. The V and J ends lost 6 bases and 6 bases, in that order; junction bases with no gene match: 6. Per the germline V gene, CDR1 is SEHNR and CDR2 is FQNEAQ (reference sequence). CDR3 sequence: CASRLTAGGNIQYF. The CDR3 DNA reads TGTGCCAGCAGACTGACAGCGGGGGGAAACATTCAGTACTTC.

The J gene is TRBJ2-1, the V gene TRBV19; 7 bases align to TRBD1. The CDR3 loop spans 15 amino acids. Germline V gives CDR1 LNHDA, CDR2 SQIVND (reference sequence). Unmatched junction bases numbered 4, after V lost 3 bases and J lost 2 bases. CDR3 loop: CASSIRQGAYNEQFF. CDR3 nucleotides: TGTGCCAGTAGTATTCGGCAGGGGGCCTACAATGAGCAGTTCTTC.

The chain uses TRBV30 and TRBJ1-5; no clear D. Deletions cut 2 bases from V and 9 bases from J, with 11 bases between. The CDR3 spans 12 residues. Germline assignment: CDR1 GTSNPN and CDR2 SVGIG (reference sequence). The CDR3 region is CAWSSLAGPQHF. The CDR3 DNA follows: TGTGCCTGGAGTTCCCTGGCTGGGCCCCAGCATTTT.

This clone has a count of ten or more. The V gene is TRBV7-2, the J gene TRBJ1-5; D gene uncertain. Germline V gives CDR1 SGHTA, CDR2 FQGNSA. The V and J ends lost 5 bases and 7 bases respectively, with 12 bases between them. The CDR3 runs to 13 residues. Written as DNA, the CDR3 is TGTGCCAGCAGCATAAGAGGCCAGCAGCCCCAGCATTTT. As protein: CASSIRGQQPQHF.

The CDR3 bases are TGTGCCAGCCTAGTGGGCGGCGATGGTGGGACCCAGTACTTC. This encodes CASLVGGDGGTQYF. The rearrangement uses TRBV2 and TRBJ2-5; no firm D call. V was trimmed by 8 bases and J by 7 bases, leaving 20 bases between them. The CDR3 has 14 residues. The germline V gene encodes CDR1 SNHLY and CDR2 FYNNEI.

This chain links TRBV29-1 with TRBJ2-5, with D maybe TRBD2 (6 bases). V lost 3 bases and J lost 4, with 12 bases in between. The CDR3 contains 13 residues. Germline loops: CDR1 SQVTM, CDR2 ANQGSEA. In DNA, the CDR3 is TGCAGCGTTGATTCGGGAGTGGGAGAGACCCAGTACTTC. Translated: CSVDSGVGETQYF.

The DNA for the CDR3 is TGTGCCAGCAGCTATGGGCCCGGGGAGCTGTTTTTT. Translation gives CASSYGPGELFF. This chain connects TRBV14 to TRBJ2-2; D unresolved. The CDR3 covers 12 residues. Trimming took off 5 bases at V and 6 bases at J, with 7 bases between the two ends. The germline V gene has CDR1 SGHDN and CDR2 FVKESK. The full variable domain, rest sourced from reference TRBV14 and TRBJ2-2, is EAGVTQFPSHSVIEKGQTVTLRCDPISGHDNLYWYRRVMGKEIKFLLHFVKESKQDESGMPNNRFLAERTGGTYSTLKVQPAELEDSGVYFCASSYGPGELFFGEGSRLTVL.

The V and J genes are TRBV2 and TRBJ2-3, with no clear D. The CDR3 covers 17 residues. The V and J ends lost 6 bases and 3 bases respectively, with 22 bases between them. The germline CDR1 and CDR2 sequences are SNHLY and FYNNEI. This chain's CDR3 is CASRVGPLGLGTDTQYF. The CDR3 nucleotides read TGTGCCAGCAGGGTAGGCCCTCTCGGTTTGGGGACAGATACGCAGTATTTT.

This clone was detected only a few times. This rearrangement joins TRBV14 to TRBJ2-1; D remains unclear. Germline loops: CDR1 SGHDN, CDR2 FVKESK. The CDR3 is 15 residues long. The V gene lost 0 bases and the J gene lost 9 bases, with 15 bases spanning the gap. The CDR3, as DNA: TGTGCCAGCAGCCAAGATAGACCCCCTTTGACTGAGCAGTTCTTC. Translated, it gives CASSQDRPPLTEQFF. Full variable domain (outside the CDR3, taken from reference TRBV14 and TRBJ2-1): EAGVTQFPSHSVIEKGQTVTLRCDPISGHDNLYWYRRVMGKEIKFLLHFVKESKQDESGMPNNRFLAERTGGTYSTLKVQPAELEDSGVYFCASSQDRPPLTEQFFGPGTRLTVL.

The sample holds a few counts of this clone. This sample includes further DNA sequences coding for the same CDR3. The V and J genes are TRBV30 and TRBJ2-5; D may be TRBD2 (6 bases). This CDR3 has 13 residues. Germline CDR1 reads GTSNPN; CDR2 reads SVGIG (reference sequence). V was pared by 3 bases and J by 5 bases, with 13 bases between. In DNA form, the CDR3 reads TGTGCCTGGAGCGGGGGAGGTTGGGAGACCCAGTACTTC. This translates into CAWSGGGWETQYF.

The V and J genes are TRBV5-4 and TRBJ2-7; no definite D call. V lost 3 bases to trimming and J lost 0 bases, with 13 bases between them. CDR3 length equals 15 residues. Germline V gives CDR1 SGHNT, CDR2 YYREEE (reference sequence). CDR3 DNA sequence: TGTGCCAGCAGCTCCCCCAGCGAGCCCTCCTACGAGCAGTACTTC. Translated: CASSSPSEPSYEQYF.

The rearrangement links TRBV4-3 to TRBJ1-5; TRBD1 might be the D (6 bases). The V gene lost 0 bases and the J gene lost 4 bases, with 16 bases spanning the gap. The CDR3 is 17 residues long. The V gene's germline CDR1 is LGHNA and CDR2 YSLEER. CDR3: CASSQDPHRVGNQPQHF. CDR3 in DNA: TGCGCCAGCAGCCAAGATCCCCACAGGGTGGGAAATCAGCCCCAGCATTTT.

About this clone: This specimen includes other DNA sequences encoding the same CDR3. V gene TRBV15 combines with J gene TRBJ2-6; 8 nucleotides match TRBD1. Germline V gene data show CDR1 as LNHNV and CDR2 as YYDKDF (reference sequence). The CDR3 runs to 16 residues. The V gene end was trimmed by 3 bases and the J gene end by 1 base; junction bases not matched to a gene: 2. The CDR3 protein is CATSRDRASGANVLTF. In nucleotides, the CDR3 is TGTGCCACCAGCAGGGACAGGGCGTCTGGGGCCAACGTCCTGACTTTC.

The chain has TRBV7-2 and TRBJ2-2; D possibly corresponds to TRBD1 (6 bases). Germline V gene sequence: CDR1 SGHTA, CDR2 FQGNSA. Between the trimmed V and J ends, which lost 1 base and 4 bases, there was a span of 13 bases. CDR3 length equals 16 residues. CDR3 coding DNA: TGTGCCAGCAGCTTAGGGAGGACAGTCATCACCGGGGAGCTGTTTTTT. It yields the protein CASSLGRTVITGELFF.